This TCR beta chain was captured by sequencing in a study of T cell responses to AZD1222 COVID-19 vaccine. Study as a whole: The analysis combined second doses at about 4 or about 12 weeks. General observations from the study: Only 6 or 7 individuals given AZD1222 were seropositive at baseline. Spike-specific TCR breadth and depth grew following two AZD1222 doses. No repertoire was sampled before or during the peak T cell response, only after it.

Here immunoSEQ multiplex PCR was the method, and the copy in TCRdb shows in-frame clones only, minus some. The table lists 150,000 to 200,000 clones, just under 90% of them singletons. About this clone: Its antigen is as yet unknown.

This CDR3 is 16 amino acids long. Germline loops: CDR1 MNHEY, CDR2 SMNVEV (reference sequence). Trimming left V 3 bases short and J 6 bases short, with 18 bases between. The sample consisted of peripheral blood, taken on day 0 of AZD1222 vaccination. The clonotype originates from an adult in good health. V is TRBV27 and J is TRBJ2-1, with a weak D call TRBD2 (6 bases). The CDR3: CASSLGGSLKGNEQFF. DNA for the CDR3: TGTGCCAGCAGTTTGGGGGGAAGCCTAAAGGGCAATGAGCAGTTCTTC.